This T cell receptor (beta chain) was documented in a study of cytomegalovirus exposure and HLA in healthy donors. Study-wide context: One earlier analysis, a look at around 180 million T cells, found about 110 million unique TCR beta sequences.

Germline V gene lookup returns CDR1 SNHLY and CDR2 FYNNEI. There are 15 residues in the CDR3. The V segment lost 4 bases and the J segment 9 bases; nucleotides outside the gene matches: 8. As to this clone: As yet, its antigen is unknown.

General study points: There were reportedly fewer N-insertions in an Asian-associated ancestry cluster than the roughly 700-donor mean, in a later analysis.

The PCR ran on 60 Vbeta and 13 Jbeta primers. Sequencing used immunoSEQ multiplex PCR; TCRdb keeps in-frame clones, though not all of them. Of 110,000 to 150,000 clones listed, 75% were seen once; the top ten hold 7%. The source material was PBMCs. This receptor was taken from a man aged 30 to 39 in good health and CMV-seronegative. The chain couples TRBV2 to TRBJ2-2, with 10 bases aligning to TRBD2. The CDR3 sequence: CASSAERGGTRELFF. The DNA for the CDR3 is TGTGCCAGCAGTGCGGAGCGGGGGGGTACCCGGGAGCTGTTTTTT.